A selection of T cell receptor beta chains follows, all from one sample in a study of blood T cell repertoires in COVID-19. Here immunoSEQ multiplex PCR was the method, and the copy in TCRdb shows in-frame clones only, minus some. This table has approximately 190,000 clones, roughly four fifths appearing once. Sample: peripheral blood. These receptors all stem from a middle-aged woman with acute or convalescent COVID-19. Each CDR3 is given with its conserved first and last residue. Fields, in order: D gene, J gene, V gene, CDR3 length, CDR3 protein, CDR3 DNA. A D gene is named only where the DNA matches it firmly.

d_call: .; j_call: TRBJ2-7; v_call: TRBV5-4; cdr3_length: 14; cdr3_aa: CASSFPGESYEQYF; cdr3_nt: TGTGCCAGCAGCTTTCCGGGGGAGAGCTACGAGCAGTACTTC
d_call: .; j_call: TRBJ1-5; v_call: TRBV10-3; cdr3_length: 14; cdr3_aa: CAISDRYSDQPQHF; cdr3_nt: TGTGCCATCAGTGACAGGTACTCTGATCAGCCCCAGCATTTT
d_call: TRBD1; j_call: TRBJ1-2; v_call: TRBV19; cdr3_length: 13; cdr3_aa: CASSKQGARGYTF; cdr3_nt: TGTGCCAGTAGTAAACAGGGGGCGAGAGGCTACACCTTC
d_call: .; j_call: TRBJ2-2; v_call: TRBV7-2; cdr3_length: 14; cdr3_aa: CASSLDSVYGELFF; cdr3_nt: TGTGCCAGCAGCTTAGATTCCGTTTACGGGGAGCTGTTTTTT
d_call: .; j_call: TRBJ2-1; v_call: TRBV12-2; cdr3_length: 17; cdr3_aa: CASRLAKGLAVDNEQFF; cdr3_nt: TGTGCAAGTCGCTTAGCGAAGGGGTTAGCGGTGGACAATGAGCAGTTCTTC
d_call: .; j_call: TRBJ2-3; v_call: TRBV7-2; cdr3_length: 17; cdr3_aa: CASSSRRSSDNTDTQYF; cdr3_nt: TGTGCCAGCAGCTCTCGTCGGAGTTCGGACAACACAGATACGCAGTATTTT
d_call: .; j_call: TRBJ2-7; v_call: TRBV6-5; cdr3_length: 14; cdr3_aa: CASSNRGGDYEQYF; cdr3_nt: TGTGCCAGCAGCAATAGGGGGGGGGATTACGAGCAGTACTTC
d_call: .; j_call: TRBJ1-3; v_call: TRBV6-1; cdr3_length: 19; cdr3_aa: CASSEWEAWRGVSGNTIYF; cdr3_nt: TGTGCCAGCAGTGAATGGGAAGCTTGGCGGGGGGTGTCTGGAAACACCATATATTTT
d_call: TRBD2; j_call: TRBJ2-1; v_call: TRBV6-5; cdr3_length: 15; cdr3_aa: CASSPGLAASNEQFF; cdr3_nt: TGTGCCAGCAGTCCGGGACTAGCGGCATCAAATGAGCAGTTCTTC
d_call: TRBD1; j_call: TRBJ1-1; v_call: TRBV28; cdr3_length: 14; cdr3_aa: CASIQGDMNTEAFF; cdr3_nt: TGTGCCAGTATCCAGGGGGACATGAACACTGAAGCTTTCTTT
d_call: TRBD2; j_call: TRBJ2-3; v_call: TRBV5-6; cdr3_length: 15; cdr3_aa: CASSLRTSGGDTQYF; cdr3_nt: TGTGCCAGCAGCCTACGGACTAGCGGGGGGGATACGCAGTATTTT
d_call: .; j_call: TRBJ2-5; v_call: TRBV3-1/TRBV3-2; cdr3_length: 15; cdr3_aa: CASSPGVRHQETQYF; cdr3_nt: TGTGCCAGCAGCCCAGGGGTTAGGCACCAAGAGACCCAGTACTTC
d_call: TRBD1; j_call: TRBJ1-6; v_call: TRBV19; cdr3_length: 18; cdr3_aa: CASSIIPTGTTYNSPLHF; cdr3_nt: TGTGCCAGTAGTATAATACCGACAGGGACGACCTATAATTCACCCCTCCACTTT
d_call: .; j_call: TRBJ1-4; v_call: TRBV28; cdr3_length: 14; cdr3_aa: CASSFFTGFEKLFF; cdr3_nt: TGTGCCAGCAGTTTTTTCACGGGTTTTGAAAAACTGTTTTTT
d_call: TRBD1; j_call: TRBJ1-2; v_call: TRBV12-5; cdr3_length: 15; cdr3_aa: CASGYDRGVGYGYTF; cdr3_nt: TGTGCTAGTGGTTATGACAGGGGAGTAGGCTATGGCTACACCTTC
d_call: .; j_call: TRBJ2-1; v_call: TRBV4-2; cdr3_length: 15; cdr3_aa: CASSSNGAGNNEQFF; cdr3_nt: TGTGCCAGCAGCTCAAACGGGGCGGGGAACAATGAGCAGTTCTTC
d_call: .; j_call: TRBJ1-5; v_call: TRBV2; cdr3_length: 14; cdr3_aa: CASSDRLSNQPQHF; cdr3_nt: TGTGCCAGCAGTGACAGACTTAGCAATCAGCCCCAGCATTTT
d_call: TRBD1; j_call: TRBJ1-4; v_call: TRBV15; cdr3_length: 17; cdr3_aa: CATSRDLDRATNEKLFF; cdr3_nt: TGTGCCACCAGCAGAGATTTGGACAGGGCAACTAATGAAAAACTGTTTTTT
d_call: TRBD2; j_call: TRBJ2-1; v_call: TRBV9; cdr3_length: 19; cdr3_aa: CASSPGTSGRTGIYNEQFF; cdr3_nt: TGTGCCAGCAGCCCGGGGACTAGCGGCAGGACAGGCATTTACAATGAGCAGTTCTTC